The present entry profiles one TCR beta chain with its context. The antigen remains undetermined. This sample was taken from a study of T-cell memory formation after mild COVID-19. Looking at the study overall: Clusters of TCRs were largely donor specific.

Constant-segment primers served in 5'RACE that generated TCR alpha and TCR beta cDNA libraries bearing sample barcodes and UMIs. TCRdb itself ran the 5' RACE reads through MiXCR, one entry per CDR3 protein. The sample consists of around 300,000 distinct CDR3 sequences, roughly 13% of them appearing once. Germline assignment: CDR1 SEHNR and CDR2 FQNEAQ (reference sequence). The CDR3 has 14 residues. V dropped 1 base and J dropped 5 bases, with 8 bases sitting between them. Broader study findings: That cross-reactive memory joined was suggested by some responding clones appearing in pre-infection memory. Contracting CD4+ clones were located mainly in CM and EM, and CD8+ clones in EMRA.

Sequences were obtained from PBMCs or a T cell subset sorted from them (not recorded which). This TCR was sampled from a man aged 18 to 30 who had mild COVID-19 (a few samples of this study predate the infection). Cell type and time point are not known. This chain joins TRBV7-9 and TRBJ1-4; D is possibly TRBD1 (5 bases). CDR3 DNA sequence: TGTGCCAGCAGCTTAGGGGGCTACAATGAAAAACTGTTTTTT. This encodes CASSLGGYNEKLFF.